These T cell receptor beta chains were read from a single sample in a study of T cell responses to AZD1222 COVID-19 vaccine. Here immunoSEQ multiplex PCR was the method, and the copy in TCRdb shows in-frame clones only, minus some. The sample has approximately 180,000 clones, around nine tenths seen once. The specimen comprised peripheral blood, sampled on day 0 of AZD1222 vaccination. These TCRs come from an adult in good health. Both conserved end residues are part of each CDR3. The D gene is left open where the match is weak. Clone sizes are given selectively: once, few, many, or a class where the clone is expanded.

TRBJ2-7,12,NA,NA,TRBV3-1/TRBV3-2,CASSLDRFRQYF,TGTGCCAGCAGCCTGGACCGTTTCCGTCAGTACTTC
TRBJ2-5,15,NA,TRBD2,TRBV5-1,CASREGLAVLQTQYF,TGCGCCAGCAGAGAGGGGCTAGCGGTCTTACAGACCCAGTACTTC
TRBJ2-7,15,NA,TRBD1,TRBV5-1,CASSWDGQGAGEQYF,TGCGCCAGCAGCTGGGATGGACAGGGGGCGGGTGAGCAGTACTTC
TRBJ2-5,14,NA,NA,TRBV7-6,CASSLEGYVQTQYF,TGTGCCAGCAGCTTAGAAGGGTACGTGCAGACCCAGTACTTC
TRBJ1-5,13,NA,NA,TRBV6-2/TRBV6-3,CASSPRGNQPQHF,TGTGCCAGCAGCCCCCGGGGCAATCAGCCCCAGCATTTT
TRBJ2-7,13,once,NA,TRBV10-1,CASSDRDKHEQYF,TGCGCCAGCAGTGATAGGGACAAGCACGAGCAGTACTTC
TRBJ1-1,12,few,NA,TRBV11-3,CASSSETGRAFF,TGTGCCAGCAGCTCTGAGACCGGAAGGGCTTTCTTT
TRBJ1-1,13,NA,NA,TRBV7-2,CASSLDFDREAFF,TGTGCCAGCAGCTTAGATTTCGACAGAGAAGCTTTCTTT
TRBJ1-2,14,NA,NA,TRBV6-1,CASSELGSNYGYTF,TGTGCCAGCAGTGAATTAGGGAGTAACTATGGCTACACCTTC
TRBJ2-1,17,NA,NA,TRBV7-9,CASSADAYPHFYNEQFF,TGTGCCAGCAGCGCCGACGCCTACCCCCACTTCTACAATGAGCAGTTCTTC
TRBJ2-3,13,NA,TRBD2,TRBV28,CASSRGGTDTQYF,TGTGCCAGCAGTCGGGGGGGGACAGATACGCAGTATTTT
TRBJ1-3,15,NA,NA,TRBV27,CASSLSPGGGNTIYF,TGTGCCAGCAGTTTATCGCCCGGCGGTGGAAACACCATATATTTT
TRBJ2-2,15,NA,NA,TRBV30,CAWSGGGHHTGELFF,TGTGCCTGGAGTGGGGGGGGACATCACACCGGGGAGCTGTTTTTT
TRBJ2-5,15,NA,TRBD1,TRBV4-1,CASSQLQGSGETQYF,TGCGCCAGCAGCCAACTACAGGGGTCGGGGGAGACCCAGTACTTC
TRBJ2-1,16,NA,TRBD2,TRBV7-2,CASSYSSGRAGSEQFF,TGTGCCAGCAGTTACTCTAGCGGGAGGGCCGGTAGTGAGCAGTTCTTC
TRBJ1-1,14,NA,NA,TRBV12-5,CASGLRALNTEAFF,TGTGCTAGTGGTTTGCGAGCCTTGAACACTGAAGCTTTCTTT
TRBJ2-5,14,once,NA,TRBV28,CASMDTRNQETQYF,TGTGCCAGCATGGATACGCGGAACCAAGAGACCCAGTACTTC
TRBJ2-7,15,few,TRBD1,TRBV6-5,CASSYDRGVSYEQYF,TGTGCCAGCAGTTATGACAGGGGAGTTAGCTACGAGCAGTACTTC
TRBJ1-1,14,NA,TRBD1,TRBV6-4,CASRRTGNVAEAFF,TGTGCCAGCAGACGGACAGGTAATGTCGCTGAAGCTTTCTTT
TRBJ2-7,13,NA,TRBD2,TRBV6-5,CASGLAGAYEQYF,TGTGCCAGCGGGCTAGCGGGAGCATACGAGCAGTACTTC
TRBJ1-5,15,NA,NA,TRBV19,CASSIDPRPGQPQHF,TGTGCCAGTAGTATAGATCCCAGGCCCGGTCAGCCCCAGCATTTT
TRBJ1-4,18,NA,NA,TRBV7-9,CASSSPADVQGANEKLFF,TGTGCCAGCAGCTCGCCCGCGGACGTACAAGGGGCTAATGAAAAACTGTTTTTT
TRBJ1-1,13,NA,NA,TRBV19,CASSPTGTTEAFF,TGTGCCAGTAGCCCTACAGGGACCACTGAAGCTTTCTTT
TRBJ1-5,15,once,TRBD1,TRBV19,CASSPGQGSNQPQHF,TGTGCCAGTAGCCCCGGACAGGGAAGCAATCAGCCCCAGCATTTT
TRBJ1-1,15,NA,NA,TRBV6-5,CASSSRATANTEAFF,TGTGCCAGCAGTTCTAGGGCCACGGCGAACACTGAAGCTTTCTTT
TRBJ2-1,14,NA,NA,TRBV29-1,CSVRGGSSYNEQFF,TGCAGCGTAAGGGGGGGAAGCTCCTACAATGAGCAGTTCTTC
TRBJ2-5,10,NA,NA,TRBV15,CATTPETQYF,TGTGCCACCACCCCGGAGACCCAGTACTTC
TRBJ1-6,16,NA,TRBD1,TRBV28,CAAFPPGTVGNSPLHF,TGTGCCGCATTCCCCCCCGGGACAGTCGGTAATTCACCCCTCCACTTT
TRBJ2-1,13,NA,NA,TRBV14,CASSQDRGLGQFF,TGTGCCAGCAGCCAAGATAGAGGATTGGGGCAGTTCTTC
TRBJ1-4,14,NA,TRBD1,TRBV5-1,CASSFGQDNEKLFF,TGCGCCAGCAGCTTCGGACAGGATAATGAAAAACTGTTTTTT
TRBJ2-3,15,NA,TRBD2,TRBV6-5,CASSSPAGASDTQYF,TGTGCCAGCAGTTCGCCAGCGGGAGCCTCAGATACGCAGTATTTT
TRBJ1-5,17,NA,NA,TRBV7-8,CASSLARRDTRNQPQHF,TGTGCCAGCAGCTTAGCGAGGCGGGACACCCGCAATCAGCCCCAGCATTTT
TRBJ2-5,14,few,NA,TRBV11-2,CASSLYPGEETQYF,TGTGCCAGCAGCTTATATCCAGGGGAAGAGACCCAGTACTTC
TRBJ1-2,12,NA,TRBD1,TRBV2,CANNQGDDGYTF,TGTGCCAATAATCAGGGGGACGATGGCTACACCTTC
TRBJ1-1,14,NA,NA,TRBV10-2,CASSETGPNTEAFF,TGCGCCAGCAGTGAGACAGGGCCGAACACTGAAGCTTTCTTT
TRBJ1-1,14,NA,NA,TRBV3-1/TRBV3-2,CASRDKDRNTEAFF,TGTGCCAGCAGGGATAAGGACAGGAACACTGAAGCTTTCTTT
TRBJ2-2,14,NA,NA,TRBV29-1,CSVDRGHHTGELFF,TGCAGCGTTGACAGGGGACACCACACCGGGGAGCTGTTTTTT